The sequence of this T cell receptor beta chain was determined in a study of blood T cell repertoires in COVID-19. For the study at large: Both acute and convalescent COVID-19 samples were obtained from the United States, Italy and Spain.

Sequenced by immunoSEQ multiplex PCR; TCRdb stores in-frame clones only, minus some. The table lists approximately 30,000 clones, roughly 90% of them singletons. Details on this clone: At one end, the junction sequence differs from germline, possibly due to a read error.

Germline CDR1 and CDR2: MNHEY and SVGAGI. The CDR3 has 11 residues. Source material: peripheral blood. This TCR was sampled from a human donor in a cohort sampled during active COVID-19. The rearrangement links TRBV6-5 to TRBJ2-7; no clear D. CDR3 sequence: CASSHSYEQYF. The CDR3, as DNA: TGTGCCAGCAGTCACTCCTACGAGCAGTACTTC.